A few counts support the clone carrying this T cell receptor beta chain. The antigen is unknown. This record belongs to a study of identical twins. The study, taken as a whole, reports: Sharing of beta out-of-frame sequences by twins showed a weaker excess. Among monozygotic twins, out-of-frame TCR alpha sharing exceeded what models predicted.

A universal primer site was incorporated via template switching, and the cDNA contained unique molecular identifiers. TCRdb reprocessed the 5' RACE reads with MiXCR, giving one entry per CDR3 protein. Of hundreds of thousands of distinct CDR3 sequences listed, less than 7% are singletons. This clonotype originated in a man between 18 and 29 years old in good health. The sample comprised naive T cells sorted from blood.

The CDR3 reads CAIKGSGGASNSPLHF. The CDR3 coding sequence is TGTGCCATCAAGGGGTCCGGAGGCGCCTCTAATTCACCCCTCCACTTT. The rearrangement joins TRBV10-3 to TRBJ1-6, with a tentative D call TRBD1 (5 bases). The CDR3 totals 16 residues. The germline CDR1 and CDR2 sequences are ENHRY and SYGVKD. V was shortened by 7 bases and J by 6 bases, with 19 bases between the two germline ends.